This TCR beta chain comes out of a study of glioma-infiltrating T cells. The iRepertoire nested amplicon-rescue multiplex PCR amplified TCR alpha and beta CDR3s from RNA. For one-step reverse transcription and amplification, about 90-400 ng of tissue mRNA or PBMC total RNA was used. TCRdb processed the multiplex PCR reads anew with MiXCR; each CDR3 protein has one entry. The repertoire holds 150,000 to 200,000 distinct CDR3 sequences, with about 47% as singletons. Overall study results and limits: Very few CDR3 sequences were shared between tissue and blood. Gliomas, especially low-grade, showed above-expected tissue-blood divergence; non-neoplastic patients showed below.

This clonotype was found many times. Its target is unknown. The germline gives CDR1 DFQATT, CDR2 SNEGSKA (reference sequence). This CDR3 region has 13 residues. Trimming removed 2 bases from V and 6 bases from J; junction bases left unmatched: 6. What was sequenced was glioma tissue, nonneoplastic brain tissue, or PBMCs (not recorded which). The gene calls are TRBV20-1 and TRBJ2-5, with 7 bases identical to TRBD2. The TCR comes from a human donor with low-grade glioma or glioblastoma, undergoing nonglioma brain surgery, or in good health (not recorded which). This CDR3 reads CSARTGGPQTQYF. CDR3 bases: TGCAGTGCTAGAACGGGAGGACCACAGACCCAGTACTTC.